The 2 T cell receptor beta chains listed next were all sequenced from one sample in a study of blood T cell repertoires in COVID-19. TCRdb keeps only in-frame clones here, not all; method: immunoSEQ multiplex PCR. The profile covers roughly 150,000 clones, with 75% to 90% appearing a single time and roughly 9.6% taken by the ten largest. Sequencing was done on a sample of peripheral blood. The receptors shown here come from a woman older than 75 with acute or convalescent COVID-19.

J is TRBJ1-6 and V is TRBV18; no clear D. Trimming stripped 2 bases from V and 4 bases from J, with 15 bases between. The CDR3 runs 17 residues. Looked up from germline, CDR1 is KGHSH and CDR2 is LQKENI. In nucleotides, the CDR3 is TGTGCCAGCTCACCAGGGCAGACAAGAAAATATAATTCACCCCTCCACTTT. It translates to CASSPGQTRKYNSPLHF.

The J gene is TRBJ1-4, the V gene TRBV5-1, with D maybe TRBD1 (6 bases). V lost 3 bases and J lost 4, with 19 bases in between. The CDR3 consists of 17 residues. Germline assignment: CDR1 SGHRS and CDR2 YFSETQ. The CDR3: CASSSMIPGAGNEKLFF. The DNA for the CDR3 is TGCGCCAGCAGCTCGATGATCCCAGGGGCTGGTAATGAAAAACTGTTTTTT.